This T cell receptor beta chain was captured in a study of blood T cell repertoires in COVID-19. Study at large: Acute and convalescent COVID-19 specimens originated in the United States, Italy and Spain. T cells, B-cell-depleted T cells, or PBMCs supplied cDNA or gDNA.

Profiling relied on immunoSEQ multiplex PCR, and the TCRdb table lists in-frame clones only, not all of them. There are hundreds of thousands of clones in the sample; 85% to 90% occur only once, and 1.5% to 2% lies in the top ten. Those enrolled, adults aged about 18 to 89 years, came from fewer than 25 US areas. Germline CDR1 MNHEY, CDR2 SMNVEV (reference sequence). V was cut by 5 bases and J by 3 bases, with 19 bases left in between. The CDR3 covers 16 residues. The chain combines TRBV27 with TRBJ1-2; D is perhaps TRBD1 (6 bases). The material sequenced was PBMCs or T cells enriched from blood (not recorded which). This clonotype was sampled from a woman younger than 30 with acute COVID-19. The CDR3 sequence is CASSPGLGGGDYGYTF. CDR3 sequence (DNA): TGTGCCAGCAGTCCGGGACTGGGAGGGGGAGACTATGGCTACACCTTC.